Listed here is a single TCR beta chain. What it binds is not known. The record originates from a study of cytomegalovirus exposure and HLA in healthy donors. Study conclusions and caveats: Confirmation in vitro established that three CMV-associated chains were specific for CMV antigens.

PCR amplification relied on 60 Vbeta primers (plus 13 Jbeta primers). Data came from immunoSEQ multiplex PCR; TCRdb stores just in-frame clones and leaves some out. The sample includes roughly 77,000 clones, around a tenth of them seen just once. The V and J ends lost 0 bases and 5 bases respectively, with 17 bases between them. Germline loops: CDR1 SGHRS, CDR2 YFSETQ. This CDR3 region has 16 residues. The chain is built from TRBV5-1 and TRBJ2-5, with D perhaps matching TRBD1 (6 bases). The sequencing input was PBMCs. This TCR derives from a man aged 55 to 70 in good health and CMV-seropositive. The CDR3 DNA reads as TGCGCCAGCAGCTTGGCCGGACAGACGGATCGGGAGACCCAGTACTTC. It yields the protein CASSLAGQTDRETQYF. Using reference TRBV5-1 and TRBJ2-5 for the parts outside the CDR3, the full variable domain is KAGVTQTPRYLIKTRGQQVTLSCSPISGHRSVSWYQQTPGQGLQFLFEYFSETQRNKGNFPGRFSGRQFSNSRSEMNVSTLELGDSALYLCASSLAGQTDRETQYFGPGTRLLVL.